This T cell receptor (beta chain) stems from a study of human T cells and chemical hapten exposure. Study-wide results and limits: TCRs whose frequency exceeded 1 in 1000 remained the same following DPC sensitization.

This clonotype has at least ten counts. Its antigen is currently unknown. As for time point: patch test 1, 2 weeks after DPC sensitization. The treatment denotes: therapeutic diphenylcyclopropenone sensitization with weekly scalp DPC. Donors were 18 to 70-year-old alopecia patients suitable for DPC. V was cut by 4 bases and J by 3 bases, with 8 bases left in between. The CDR3 extends over 12 amino acids. From germline, CDR1 is SGHRS and CDR2 YFSETQ. As originally analysed: Sequenced samples showed a median of around 91,000 TCRs each, with counts running from about 20,000 to 690,000. TCRdb reprocessed the RACE reads with MiXCR, giving one entry per CDR3 protein. TCRdb's processing, not the authors', yielded these V and J calls. Of around 190,000 distinct CDR3 sequences detected, around 22% appear once; the ten largest clones hold about 6.7%.

This clonotype originated in a woman aged 45-65 years with alopecia areata. Some clones in this sample may be carry-over from other donors' samples. V is TRBV5-1 and J is TRBJ2-7, with a possible D match to TRBD1 (6 bases). The specimen comprised whole blood, sampled in connection with sensitization to the hapten diphenylcyclopropenone (DPC). The CDR3: CASSLQGYEQYF. DNA of the CDR3: TGCGCCAGCAGCCTACAGGGCTACGAGCAGTACTTC.